The 18 T cell receptor beta chains presented below share a single source sample, sequenced in a study of CD8+CD57+ T cells in acquired aplastic anemia. Profiling of TCR beta VDJ combinations and CDR3 sequences used genomic DNA as template. In TCRdb, the reads were re-called with MiXCR into one record per CDR3 protein. The profile covers about 200,000 distinct CDR3 sequences, with roughly 60% appearing a single time and roughly 61% taken by the ten largest. Only patients with CD8+CD57+ cell expansion on flow cytometry were chosen for sequencing. Material for sequencing was sorted CD4+, CD8+, or CD8+CD57+ T cells (not recorded which) from PBMCs. The receptors were gathered from a human donor with aplastic anemia.

The V and J genes are TRBV20-1 and TRBJ2-1; D might be TRBD1 or TRBD2, each matching 5 bases. Looked up from germline, CDR1 is DFQATT and CDR2 is SNEGSKA (reference sequence). V was cut by 0 bases and J by 3 bases, with 12 bases left in between. The CDR3 is made up of 15 amino acids. CDR3 sequence reads: CSARDLGVFYNEQFF. The CDR3 DNA reads TGCAGTGCTAGAGATCTGGGGGTGTTCTACAATGAGCAGTTCTTC.

The chain has TRBV19 and TRBJ1-2, with 7 bases aligning to TRBD1. Per germline, CDR1 LNHDA and CDR2 SQIVND (reference sequence). J gave up 0 bases and V 6 bases, and 7 bases lay outside the gene matches. The CDR3 spans 15 residues. CDR3 DNA: TGTGCCAGTAGGCCTCCGGGACAGCCTAACTATGGCTACACCTTC. This codes for CASRPPGQPNYGYTF.

This chain links TRBV6-1 with TRBJ2-2; weak D call: TRBD2 (6 bases). Trimming took off 6 bases at V and 5 bases at J, with 13 bases between the two ends. Germline V gene sequence: CDR1 MNHNS, CDR2 SASEGT. This CDR3 region has 14 residues. CDR3 sequence: CASSSVGRTGELFF. The CDR3 DNA reads TGTGCCAGCAGCTCCGTCGGGAGAACCGGGGAGCTGTTTTTT.

This clonotype was detected only once. The gene calls are TRBV6-2 or TRBV6-3 and TRBJ2-3; TRBD1 is a possible D gene (6 bases). Germline V gene lookup returns CDR1 MNHEY and CDR2 SVGEGT. This CDR3 has 18 residues. V was clipped by 0 bases and J by 2 bases, with 18 bases between them. CDR3 loop: CASSYSIIGQGHTDTQYF. CDR3 nucleotide sequence: TGTGCCAGCAGTTACTCGATCATAGGGCAGGGGCACACAGATACGCAGTATTTT.

The DNA of the CDR3 is TGTGCCAGCAGCTACCAGCGGGGCGGTGGGGATACGCAGTATTTT. Its protein product is CASSYQRGGGDTQYF. The V gene is TRBV7-2, the J gene TRBJ2-3; 7 bases are a match to TRBD2. The CDR3 sequence is 15 residues long. J was trimmed by 6 bases and V by 4 bases; bases with no gene match: 10. CDR1 and CDR2 (germline): SGHTA, FQGNSA.

The chain is built from TRBV7-8 and TRBJ2-7; D possibly matches TRBD1 or TRBD2 (7 bases each). V dropped 1 base and J dropped 5 bases, with 12 bases sitting between them. The CDR3 is 14 residues long. Germline V lookup: CDR1 SGHVS, CDR2 FQNEAQ. The CDR3 reads CASSLGQGGDEQYF. The DNA of the CDR3 is TGTGCCAGCAGCTTAGGGCAGGGGGGGGACGAGCAGTACTTC. The full variable domain, its missing parts supplied by reference TRBV7-8 and TRBJ2-7, is GAGVSQSPRYKVAKRGQDVALRCDPISGHVSLFWYQQALGQGPEFLTYFQNEAQLDKSGLPSDRFFAERPEGSVSTLKIQRTQQEDSAVYLCASSLGQGGDEQYFGPGTRLTVT.

The chain recombines TRBV6-5 with TRBJ1-6; D possibly corresponds to TRBD1 (6 bases). CDR1 is MNHEY and CDR2 is SVGAGI in the germline V gene. The CDR3 totals 15 residues. V lost 4 bases and J lost 4, with 11 bases in between. CDR3 in amino acids: CASSFEQGYNSPLHF. The CDR3 nucleotides are TGTGCCAGCAGTTTCGAGCAGGGGTATAATTCACCCCTCCACTTT.

The chain joins TRBV19 to TRBJ2-1, with D maybe TRBD2 (5 bases). The ends were cut back, 7 bases at V and 10 bases at J, with 14 bases in the middle. Germline CDR1 is LNHDA and CDR2 is SQIVND (reference sequence). The CDR3 contains 12 residues. CDR3 coding DNA: TGTGCCAGTAAGGTTTCAGGCGGGGAGCAGTTCTTC. Translation gives CASKVSGGEQFF.

The chain has TRBV20-1 and TRBJ1-3, with 9 bases lining up with TRBD1. The CDR3 has 15 amino acids. Germline CDR1 is DFQATT and CDR2 is SNEGSKA (reference sequence). V dropped 5 bases and J dropped 0; count of bases not matched to a gene: 5. For the CDR3, the DNA is TGCAGTGCTCCGACAGGGGGTAACTCTGGAAACACCATATATTTT. This encodes CSAPTGGNSGNTIYF.

In regard to this clonotype: The missing conserved phenylalanine or tryptophan at the end of this CDR3 makes a read error likely. V and J are TRBV19 and TRBJ1-6; no definite D call. V was pared by 5 bases and J by 13 bases, with 15 bases between. Germline-derived CDR1 and CDR2 are LNHDA and SQIVND (reference sequence). The length of the CDR3 is 13 residues. CDR3 residues: CASSHRARSPLHL. CDR3 DNA sequence: TGTGCCAGTAGTCACCGTGCCAGGAGCCCCCTCCACTTA.

The chain recombines TRBV5-5 with TRBJ1-3; D may be TRBD1 (6 bases). Trimming stripped 3 bases from V and 4 bases from J, with 14 bases between. Germline lookup yields CDR1 SGHKS and CDR2 YYEKEE (reference sequence). This CDR3 has 15 residues. CDR3 protein: CASSWDGQLGNTIYF. CDR3 DNA: TGTGCCAGCAGCTGGGATGGACAGCTGGGAAACACCATATATTTT.

The chain employs TRBV25-1 and TRBJ2-7; 7 bases fit TRBD1. Germline V gene lookup returns CDR1 MGHDK and CDR2 SYGVNS. The V gene end was trimmed by 6 bases and the J gene end by 6 bases; junction bases not matched to a gene: 8. The CDR3 has 13 residues. CDR3 in amino acids: CASSYRGNSEQYF. CDR3 DNA sequence: TGTGCCAGCAGCTACAGGGGTAATTCCGAGCAGTACTTC.

V and J are TRBV20-1 and TRBJ1-1; 9 nucleotides agree with TRBD1. The CDR3 runs to 13 residues. Germline trimming cut 0 bases from V and 8 bases from J; bases unmatched to any gene: 4. In germline, CDR1 is DFQATT, CDR2 SNEGSKA (reference sequence). This CDR3 is CSARETGGREAFF. Here the CDR3 DNA reads TGCAGTGCTAGAGAAACAGGGGGCCGGGAAGCTTTCTTT.

The V call is TRBV14, the J call TRBJ2-2; D is unclear. In germline, CDR1 is SGHDN, CDR2 FVKESK. The CDR3 length is 14 residues. V was pared by 4 bases and J by 3 bases, with 9 bases between. The CDR3 nucleotides read TGTGCCAGCAGCCGATCCTACGACACCGGGGAGCTGTTTTTT. Residues: CASSRSYDTGELFF. Looking up the rest from reference TRBV14 and TRBJ2-2 gives the full variable domain: EAGVTQFPSHSVIEKGQTVTLRCDPISGHDNLYWYRRVMGKEIKFLLHFVKESKQDESGMPNNRFLAERTGGTYSTLKVQPAELEDSGVYFCASSRSYDTGELFFGEGSRLTVL.

The V and J genes are TRBV29-1 and TRBJ1-2, with TRBD1 matching 9 bases. Germline V lookup: CDR1 SQVTM, CDR2 ANQGSEA. CDR3 size: 13 residues. The V and J ends lost 0 bases and 8 bases, in that order; junction bases with no gene match: 4. The CDR3: CSVEEQGARGYTF. Written as DNA, the CDR3 is TGCAGCGTTGAAGAACAGGGGGCAAGGGGCTACACCTTC.

This clonotype was found many times. CDR3 DNA: TGTGCCAGCAGCCAAGTCTTGGGGGGCAGCATAGAGACCCAGTACTTC. Translating it yields CASSQVLGGSIETQYF. The chain employs TRBV3-1 and TRBJ2-5, with D perhaps given as TRBD1 or TRBD2 (6 bases each). The germline V and J ends were trimmed by 1 base and 4 bases, with 16 bases remaining between them. Per germline, CDR1 LGHDT and CDR2 YNNKEL (reference sequence). The CDR3 sequence is 16 residues long.

The rearrangement links TRBV7-8 to TRBJ2-2; 7 bases fit TRBD2. The CDR3 covers 17 residues. Germline V gene data show CDR1 as SGHVS and CDR2 as FQNEAQ. The ends lost 1 base at V and 5 bases at J; junction bases unmatched: 10. The CDR3 is CASSLVPSGAGTGELFF. The CDR3 nucleotides are TGTGCCAGCAGCTTAGTCCCCAGCGGGGCGGGGACCGGGGAGCTGTTTTTT.

This clonotype was counted at least ten times. The CDR3: CASSFTDKGYTF. The CDR3 DNA reads as TGTGCCAGCAGCTTCACCGACAAGGGCTACACCTTC. This chain joins TRBV5-6 and TRBJ1-2, with D uncertain. With 2 bases removed from V and 8 bases from J, the gap between germline ends came to 10 bases. Germline CDR1 reads SGHDT; CDR2 reads YYEEEE. The CDR3 loop spans 12 amino acids. The full variable domain, completed using reference TRBV5-6 and TRBJ1-2, is DAGVTQSPTHLIKTRGQQVTLRCSPKSGHDTVSWYQQALGQGPQFIFQYYEEEERQRGNFPDRFSGHQFPNYSSELNVNALLLGDSALYLCASSFTDKGYTFGSGTRLTVV.